The 30 T cell receptor beta chains in this list originate from one sample, sequenced in a study of blood T cell repertoires in COVID-19 (dated by TCRdb to 2018 to 2020). Library creation used the immunoSEQ multiplex PCR assay. TCRdb's version of the immuneACCESS table is confined to in-frame rearrangements and falls short of the full clone set. An unresolved V gene accounts for under half of the shortfall where checked; the remainder is of unknown origin. This sample lists hundreds of thousands of clones; about 90% were detected once. Of the sample, almost 3% falls within the top ten clones. The sequencing sample was made of PBMCs or T cells enriched from blood (not recorded which). The receptor set was obtained from a woman under 40 who had recovered from COVID-19.

The CDR3 loop is CAINPTRGNTEAFF. Written as DNA, the CDR3 is TGTGCCATCAACCCGACAAGGGGGAACACTGAAGCTTTCTTT. The chain has TRBV10-3 and TRBJ1-1; D perhaps matches TRBD1 (5 bases). This CDR3 is 14 amino acids long. CDR1 ENHRY and CDR2 SYGVKD come from the germline V gene. Trimming took 7 bases from V and 1 from J, leaving 13 bases between them.

This clone was seen a single time. The chain combines TRBV14 with TRBJ2-7, with TRBD1 as a possible D gene (5 bases). The germline V gene encodes CDR1 SGHDN and CDR2 FVKESK. The CDR3 has 16 residues. The ends were cut back, 3 bases at V and 1 base at J, with 16 bases in the middle. CDR3 loop: CASSHSQRGKSYEQYF. In nucleotides, the CDR3 is TGTGCCAGCAGCCACTCCCAAAGGGGCAAGTCCTACGAGCAGTACTTC.

This clone was counted at least ten times. The CDR3 sequence is CASSAGQGYTEAFF. The CDR3 nucleotides read TGTGCCAGCAGTGCGGGACAGGGGTACACTGAAGCTTTCTTT. The V call is TRBV27, the J call TRBJ1-1; 10 nucleotides align to TRBD1. Per the germline V gene, CDR1 is MNHEY and CDR2 is SMNVEV (reference sequence). V lost 5 bases, J lost 3 bases, and 3 bases stayed unmatched. The CDR3 sequence is 14 residues long.

The J gene is TRBJ2-1, the V gene TRBV5-1; TRBD1 matches 8 bases. Unmatched junction bases numbered 10, after V lost 3 bases and J lost 8 bases. This CDR3 comprises 15 residues. Germline V gene sequence: CDR1 SGHRS, CDR2 YFSETQ. DNA for the CDR3: TGCGCCAGCAGCTCGTGGGGCCAGGGGGCCTATGAGCAGTTCTTC. It translates to CASSSWGQGAYEQFF.

This chain links TRBV28 with TRBJ1-3; the D is unclear. Per germline, CDR1 MDHEN and CDR2 SYDVKM. This CDR3 region has 12 residues. V lost 7 bases and J 4 bases, leaving 8 bases between the germline ends. This CDR3 reads CASTLEGNTIYF. CDR3 sequence (DNA): TGTGCCAGCACACTCGAAGGAAACACCATATATTTT.

This chain connects TRBV6-6 to TRBJ1-5, with 8 nucleotides matching TRBD1. The CDR3 is 16 residues long. CDR1 and CDR2 from the germline V gene are MNHNY and SVGAGI (reference sequence). With V trimmed by 5 bases and J by 1 base, 7 bases remained unmatched. CDR3 DNA sequence: TGTGCCAGCAGTCGACAGGGGCCCCAAAGCAATCAGCCCCAGCATTTT. It codes for CASSRQGPQSNQPQHF.

Comment on this clone: The identical CDR3 is also encoded by other nucleotide sequences in the sample. The chain uses TRBV7-2 and TRBJ2-3, with D unresolved. Germline V gene sequence: CDR1 SGHTA, CDR2 FQGNSA. This CDR3 comprises 15 residues. V lost 3 bases, J lost 0 bases, and 10 bases lay in between. The CDR3 is CASSFSYLSTDTQYF. For the CDR3, the DNA is TGTGCCAGCAGCTTCTCCTACCTGAGCACAGATACGCAGTATTTT. The full variable domain, completed using reference TRBV7-2 and TRBJ2-3, is GAGVSQSPSNKVTEKGKDVELRCDPISGHTALYWYRQSLGQGLEFLIYFQGNSAPDKSGLPSDRFSAERTGGSVSTLTIQRTQQEDSAVYLCASSFSYLSTDTQYFGPGTRLTVL.

J is TRBJ2-2 and V is TRBV3-1 (or the pseudogene TRBV3-2), with 9 nucleotides matching TRBD2. CDR1 is LGHDT and CDR2 is YNNKEL in the germline V gene (reference sequence). The CDR3 has 17 residues. V lost 3 bases, J lost 4 bases, and 9 bases stayed unmatched. CDR3 nucleotide sequence: TGTGCCAGCAGCCACGTTGCGGTAGCGGGAGTCACCGGGGAGCTGTTTTTT. It encodes CASSHVAVAGVTGELFF.

The chain has TRBV28 and TRBJ1-5; tentatively, D is TRBD1 (6 bases). In germline, CDR1 is MDHEN, CDR2 SYDVKM. The V end was cut by 10 bases, the J end by 0 bases, with 10 bases between. This CDR3 comprises 13 residues. The CDR3 coding sequence is TGTGCCACTGGACAGAGTAGCAATCAGCCCCAGCATTTT. Translated: CATGQSSNQPQHF.

The chain links TRBV28 to TRBJ2-7; D ambiguous. V shed 6 bases and J shed 1 base, with 10 bases lying between them. The CDR3 totals 13 residues. Looked up from germline, CDR1 is MDHEN and CDR2 is SYDVKM. This chain's CDR3 is CASRLPGSYEQYF. The CDR3 coding sequence is TGTGCCAGCAGGCTTCCCGGTTCCTACGAGCAGTACTTC.

The gene calls are TRBV2 and TRBJ1-1; TRBD1 aligns across 8 bases. The CDR3 extends over 14 amino acids. Germline assignment: CDR1 SNHLY and CDR2 FYNNEI. V gave up 7 bases and J gave up 6 bases; unmatched junction bases: 10. CDR3 sequence: CASNRQGWVSEAFF. The CDR3 nucleotides read TGTGCCAGCAATCGACAGGGGTGGGTATCTGAAGCTTTCTTT.

The gene calls are TRBV19 and TRBJ2-7; 10 bases line up with TRBD2. CDR3 length equals 15 residues. Germline loops: CDR1 LNHDA, CDR2 SQIVND (reference sequence). Trimming cost V 5 bases and J 0 bases; bases outside gene matches: 4. The CDR3, as DNA: TGTGCCAGTAGTGGAAAGCGGGAGGGCTCCTACGAGCAGTACTTC. Its protein product is CASSGKREGSYEQYF. The variable domain in full, with the rest retrieved from reference TRBV19 and TRBJ2-7, is DGGITQSPKYLFRKEGQNVTLSCEQNLNHDAMYWYRQDPGQGLRLIYYSQIVNDFQKGDIAEGYSVSREKKESFPLTVTSAQKNPTAFYLCASSGKREGSYEQYFGPGTRLTVT.

This chain links TRBV2 with TRBJ1-1; TRBD1 agrees at 8 bases. The CDR3 extends over 14 amino acids. V shed 7 bases, J shed 6 bases, and the junction held 10 bases outside the gene matches. Germline V gives CDR1 SNHLY, CDR2 FYNNEI. Here the CDR3 reads CASIPGQGLSEAFF. The DNA for the CDR3 is TGTGCCAGCATCCCAGGACAGGGACTCTCTGAAGCTTTCTTT.

The V gene is TRBV6-5, the J gene TRBJ2-7; a possible D gene is TRBD1 (6 bases). The CDR3 runs to 14 residues. Germline CDR1 MNHEY, CDR2 SVGAGI. The ends were cut back, 6 bases at V and 3 bases at J, with 15 bases in the middle. The CDR3 DNA reads as TGTGCCAGCAGGGCGGACAGTGCAAGCTACGAGCAGTACTTC. It yields the protein CASRADSASYEQYF.

The chain employs TRBV10-3 and TRBJ1-1; a possible D gene is TRBD1 (6 bases). V lost 11 bases, J lost 6 bases, and 19 bases lay in between. The CDR3 loop spans 13 amino acids. The germline V gene has CDR1 ENHRY and CDR2 SYGVKD. CDR3 loop: CALGDTGAAEAFF. The DNA of the CDR3 is TGTGCCTTAGGGGACACCGGCGCTGCTGAAGCTTTCTTT.

V gene TRBV29-1 combines with J gene TRBJ1-2; 7 bases fit TRBD1. The germline V gene encodes CDR1 SQVTM and CDR2 ANQGSEA. With V trimmed by 7 bases and J by 8 bases, 10 bases remained unmatched. CDR3 length: 12 residues. This CDR3 is CSAPDRAGGYTF. The CDR3 bases are TGCAGCGCCCCCGACAGGGCGGGGGGCTACACCTTC.

The J gene is TRBJ1-6, the V gene TRBV27; D might be TRBD1 (5 bases). The CDR3 contains 15 residues. V lost 5 bases, J lost 6 bases, and 14 bases lay in between. The germline V gene has CDR1 MNHEY and CDR2 SMNVEV (reference sequence). CDR3 region: CASSLPGRANSPLHF. The CDR3 DNA reads TGTGCCAGCAGTCTCCCGGGCAGGGCTAATTCACCCCTCCACTTT.

This clone was seen only a few times. The genes are TRBV18 and TRBJ1-5; 7 nucleotides match TRBD1. Trimming removed 4 bases from V and 7 bases from J; junction bases left unmatched: 1. Germline CDR1 is KGHSH and CDR2 is LQKENI. The CDR3 has 12 amino acids. The CDR3 protein is CASSRGGQPQHF. CDR3 coding DNA: TGTGCCAGCTCACGAGGGGGCCAGCCCCAGCATTTT.

The rearrangement uses TRBV2 and TRBJ2-4; weak D call: TRBD2 (6 bases). The V gene's germline CDR1 is SNHLY and CDR2 FYNNEI. V was clipped by 2 bases and J by 8 bases, with 7 bases between them. The CDR3 is made up of 12 amino acids. CDR3 region: CASSEREDIQYF. The CDR3 DNA reads as TGTGCCAGCAGTGAAAGGGAGGACATTCAGTACTTC.

The chain uses TRBV5-1 and TRBJ2-3, with D possibly being TRBD1 (6 bases). Trimming stripped 4 bases from V and 4 bases from J, with 19 bases between. Germline V CDR1 and CDR2: SGHRS, YFSETQ. This CDR3 contains 16 residues. CDR3 DNA sequence: TGCGCCAGCAGCCCGGGTCAGGGGCGCGGGTCAGATACGCAGTATTTT. Translated: CASSPGQGRGSDTQYF.

V gene TRBV29-1 combines with J gene TRBJ1-1; unclear D gene. The CDR3 loop spans 12 amino acids. Germline values: CDR1 SQVTM, CDR2 ANQGSEA. V lost 3 bases to trimming and J lost 1 base, with 6 bases between them. This CDR3 is CSVEYPNTEAFF. The CDR3 DNA is TGCAGCGTTGAGTATCCGAACACTGAAGCTTTCTTT. The entire variable domain, with the rest obtained from reference TRBV29-1 and TRBJ1-1, is as follows: SAVISQKPSRDICQRGTSLTIQCQVDSQVTMMFWYRQQPGQSLTLIATANQGSEATYESGFVIDKFPISRPNLTFSTLTVSNMSPEDSSIYLCSVEYPNTEAFFGQGTRLTVV.

The rearrangement joins TRBV29-1 to TRBJ1-4, with 7 bases that match TRBD1. V was clipped by 7 bases and J by 3 bases; unmatched bases: 2. Per germline, CDR1 SQVTM and CDR2 ANQGSEA. The CDR3 loop spans 12 amino acids. Here the CDR3 reads CSGQGSNEKLFF. The CDR3 DNA follows: TGCAGCGGACAGGGTTCTAATGAAAAACTGTTTTTT.

This sequence joins TRBV18 and TRBJ2-1; 12 bases line up with TRBD2. CDR3 length equals 16 residues. CDR1 is KGHSH, CDR2 LQKENI, per germline. V was pared by 3 bases and J by 6 bases, with 6 bases of the junction left unmatched. The CDR3 coding sequence is TGTGCCAGCTCACCGGGCATGACTAGCGGGGGCAATGAGCAGTTCTTC. Its protein product is CASSPGMTSGGNEQFF.

The chain uses TRBV28 and TRBJ1-2, with unresolved D. CDR3 size: 14 residues. CDR1 MDHEN and CDR2 SYDVKM come from the germline V gene. V was pared by 2 bases and J by 3 bases, with 10 bases between. CDR3 protein: CASSLGFADYGYTF. CDR3 DNA sequence: TGTGCCAGCAGTTTAGGCTTTGCTGACTATGGCTACACCTTC.

The chain links TRBV29-1 to TRBJ1-1; D is unresolved. Per germline, CDR1 SQVTM and CDR2 ANQGSEA. Trimming shortened V by 0 bases and J by 3 bases, and 5 bases separated the two germline ends. CDR3 length equals 12 residues. The CDR3 region is CSVEDADTEAFF. In DNA, the CDR3 is TGCAGCGTTGAAGACGCGGACACTGAAGCTTTCTTT.

This chain joins TRBV7-9 and TRBJ1-1; D may be TRBD1 (5 bases). V gave up 7 bases and J gave up 4 bases, with 13 bases separating them. Germline CDR1 is SEHNR and CDR2 is FQNEAQ (reference sequence). This CDR3 contains 13 residues. The CDR3 coding sequence is TGTGCCAGCACAAAGGGGAGGGGCACTGAAGCTTTCTTT. This encodes CASTKGRGTEAFF. Using reference TRBV7-9 and TRBJ1-1 for the parts outside the CDR3, the full variable domain is DTGVSQNPRHKITKRGQNVTFRCDPISEHNRLYWYRQTLGQGPEFLTYFQNEAQLEKSRLLSDRFSAERPKGSFSTLEIQRTEQGDSAMYLCASTKGRGTEAFFGQGTRLTVV.

This clone was recorded a few times. Other DNA variants within this sample encode the same CDR3. The CDR3, as DNA: TGTGCCAGCTCACCACGCGAGGGGAACACTGAAGCTTTCTTT. Its translation: CASSPREGNTEAFF. V and J are TRBV18 and TRBJ1-1, with no clear D. The V and J ends lost 1 base and 1 base respectively, with 7 bases between them. There are 14 residues in the CDR3. CDR1 is KGHSH and CDR2 is LQKENI in the germline V gene.

The J gene is TRBJ2-7, the V gene TRBV19; D remains ambiguous. This CDR3 has 13 residues. Trimming shortened V by 3 bases and J by 6 bases, and 12 bases separated the two germline ends. Germline CDR1 and CDR2: LNHDA and SQIVND (reference sequence). Written as DNA, the CDR3 is TGTGCCAGTAGTATTGTGGCTCAGGCCGAGCAGTACTTC. Translated: CASSIVAQAEQYF.

This clone appeared once. This sample also contains other DNA sequences that code for the same CDR3. The V gene is TRBV7-9, the J gene TRBJ2-7, with 7 bases matching TRBD1. Germline V gives CDR1 SEHNR, CDR2 FQNEAQ (reference sequence). V shed 1 base and J 6 bases; nucleotides not matched to a gene: 3. CDR3 size: 13 residues. Written as DNA, the CDR3 is TGTGCCAGCAGCTTAGTTGACAGGGCCGAGCAGTACTTC. Encoded protein: CASSLVDRAEQYF.

The chain has TRBV24-1 and TRBJ2-3; 9 positions match TRBD1. Germline V gene lookup returns CDR1 KGHDR and CDR2 SFDVKD. The V gene end was trimmed by 3 bases and the J gene end by 3 bases; junction bases not matched to a gene: 3. CDR3 length: 15 residues. CDR3 residues: CATSDPGQGTDTQYF. CDR3 in DNA: TGTGCCACCAGTGATCCCGGACAGGGGACAGATACGCAGTATTTT.